Following are 32 T cell receptor beta chains from one sample sequenced in a study of T cell responses to AZD1222 COVID-19 vaccine. Clones were sequenced by immunoSEQ multiplex PCR, and TCRdb holds only the in-frame ones, with some missing. The sample has about 120,000 clones; about nine tenths are singletons. The sequenced sample was peripheral blood, obtained 28 days after the second dose of the MenACWY control vaccine. The receptors derive from an adult who received the MenACWY meningococcal vaccine as a control.

This clone occurred once. The chain is built from TRBV28 and TRBJ2-7, with D perhaps matching TRBD2 (7 bases). CDR1 MDHEN and CDR2 SYDVKM come from the germline V gene. The CDR3 spans 15 residues. Trimming removed 5 bases at V and 3 bases at J, with 17 bases between. CDR3 DNA: TGTGCCAGCAGTGGGGCGAGGGGGGGTATCTACGAGCAGTACTTC. This gives the protein CASSGARGGIYEQYF.

Only one count was recorded for this clone. The chain joins TRBV4-2 to TRBJ2-5; tentatively, D is TRBD1 (9 bases). Looked up from germline, CDR1 is LGHNA and CDR2 is YNFKEQ. The CDR3 is 19 amino acids. V lost 4 bases to trimming and J lost 5 bases, with 29 bases between them. The CDR3 DNA follows: TGTGCCAGCAGCCCAGACAGGGGGAAGTCGGGAGGGCAAGGTGAGACCCAGTACTTC. It yields the protein CASSPDRGKSGGQGETQYF.

This clone was observed a single time. CDR3 sequence: CASSSYTSNYGYTF. The CDR3 coding sequence is TGTGCCAGCAGTTCGTACACATCTAACTATGGCTACACCTTC. The rearrangement uses TRBV28 and TRBJ1-2; D gene uncertain. This CDR3 is built from 14 residues. Between the trimmed V and J ends, which lost 4 bases and 0 bases, there was a span of 9 bases. Germline CDR1 is MDHEN and CDR2 is SYDVKM.

The V gene is TRBV2, the J gene TRBJ1-5; the D is unclear. V gave up 1 base and J gave up 3 bases, with 7 bases separating them. The germline gives CDR1 SNHLY, CDR2 FYNNEI. The CDR3 is made up of 14 amino acids. CDR3 DNA sequence: TGTGCCAGCAGTGAAGGCAGTTACAATCAGCCCCAGCATTTT. As protein: CASSEGSYNQPQHF.

The gene calls are TRBV4-3 and TRBJ1-1; D unclear. CDR1 and CDR2 from the germline V gene are LGHNA and YSLEER. V was shortened by 0 bases and J by 0 bases, with 11 bases between the two germline ends. The CDR3 is made up of 16 amino acids. The CDR3 loop reads CASSQDLSDLNTEAFF. Here the CDR3 DNA reads TGCGCCAGCAGCCAAGATTTATCAGACCTGAACACTGAAGCTTTCTTT.

This chain connects TRBV6-4 to TRBJ2-3; 13 bases fit TRBD2. This CDR3 is built from 15 residues. Germline trimming cut 7 bases from V and 2 bases from J; bases unmatched to any gene: 3. The germline gives CDR1 MRHNA, CDR2 SNTAGT. CDR3 sequence: CASKGLAGTTDTQYF. The CDR3 DNA reads as TGTGCCAGCAAGGGACTAGCGGGAACCACAGATACGCAGTATTTT.

The V and J genes are TRBV10-2 and TRBJ2-3; the D is unclear. The CDR3 is 15 amino acids. CDR1 is WSHSY and CDR2 is SAAADI in the germline V gene. V gave up 1 base and J gave up 0 bases, with 8 bases separating them. In nucleotides, the CDR3 is TGCGCCAGCAGTGAGTTTGCAGCTAGCACAGATACGCAGTATTTT. Its protein product is CASSEFAASTDTQYF.

This chain links TRBV2 with TRBJ2-3, with 9 bases matching TRBD1. The CDR3 covers 16 residues. Germline CDR1 and CDR2: SNHLY and FYNNEI. V lost 5 bases to trimming and J lost 2 bases; unmatched junction nucleotides: 8. In DNA form, the CDR3 reads TGTGCCAGCAGTCTAACCGGGACAGGGACCACAGATACGCAGTATTTT. This encodes CASSLTGTGTTDTQYF. Filled out from reference TRBV2 and TRBJ2-3, the complete variable domain reads EPEVTQTPSHQVTQMGQEVILRCVPISNHLYFYWYRQILGQKVEFLVSFYNNEISEKSEIFDDQFSVERPDGSNFTLKIRSTKLEDSAMYFCASSLTGTGTTDTQYFGPGTRLTVL.

This CDR3 is CASSPHGGANEQFF. In nucleotides, the CDR3 is TGTGCCAGCAGCCCCCATGGGGGTGCGAATGAGCAGTTCTTC. The genes are TRBV7-9 and TRBJ2-1; D could derive from TRBD1 or TRBD2 (5 bases each). The ends were cut back, 5 bases at V and 7 bases at J, with 15 bases in the middle. CDR1 is SEHNR and CDR2 is FQNEAQ in the germline V gene (reference sequence). The length of the CDR3 is 14 residues. Full variable domain (missing parts from reference TRBV7-9 and TRBJ2-1): DTGVSQNPRHKITKRGQNVTFRCDPISEHNRLYWYRQTLGQGPEFLTYFQNEAQLEKSRLLSDRFSAERPKGSFSTLEIQRTEQGDSAMYLCASSPHGGANEQFFGPGTRLTVL.

The rearrangement joins TRBV24-1 to TRBJ2-2, with TRBD1 matching over 10 bases. Unmatched junction bases numbered 6, after V lost 0 bases and J lost 6 bases. Germline assignment: CDR1 KGHDR and CDR2 SFDVKD. CDR3 length equals 17 residues. CDR3 nucleotides: TGTGCCACCAGTGATTTGGGGGGGACAGGGGACTCCGGGGAGCTGTTTTTT. This translates into CATSDLGGTGDSGELFF.

V gene TRBV7-9 combines with J gene TRBJ2-1; the D gene is possibly TRBD2 (6 bases). Germline CDR1 reads SEHNR; CDR2 reads FQNEAQ (reference sequence). The CDR3 is 19 amino acids. The V end was cut by 5 bases, the J end by 3 bases, with 26 bases between. Here the CDR3 reads CASSPKGGVLISLYNEQFF. DNA of the CDR3: TGTGCCAGCAGCCCTAAGGGCGGGGTCCTAATCTCCCTCTACAATGAGCAGTTCTTC.

CDR3 nucleotides: TGCAGCGTTGGAGGGACTAGCGGGAGCGACGAGCAGTACTTC. Residues: CSVGGTSGSDEQYF. This chain connects TRBV29-1 to TRBJ2-7; 14 bases match TRBD2. Per the germline V gene, CDR1 is SQVTM and CDR2 is ANQGSEA. Trimming at V came to 4 bases and at J to 5 bases, leaving 4 bases not matched to a gene. CDR3 length: 14 residues.

The rearrangement joins TRBV11-2 to TRBJ2-3; a weak D match, TRBD1 (5 bases). CDR3 length equals 15 residues. CDR1 is SGHAT and CDR2 is FQNNGV in the germline V gene. V dropped 3 bases and J dropped 1 base, with 11 bases sitting between them. The CDR3 loop is CASSFRGGRTDTQYF. Here the CDR3 DNA reads TGTGCCAGCAGCTTTAGGGGCGGCCGCACAGATACGCAGTATTTT.

This clone has a handful of counts. The chain is built from TRBV10-2 and TRBJ2-2; tentatively, D is TRBD1 or TRBD2 (6 bases each). Germline loops: CDR1 WSHSY, CDR2 SAAADI. The CDR3 has 17 residues. Trimming pared 10 bases from V and 1 base from J, leaving 22 bases between. CDR3 nucleotide sequence: TGCGCCACCAGGGGCGGGGCCTCCGAAATGAACACCGGGGAGCTGTTTTTT. Amino acid sequence: CATRGGASEMNTGELFF.

The chain carries TRBV4-3 and TRBJ2-1; 10 bases are shared with TRBD1. The CDR3 runs 19 residues. The V gene's germline CDR1 is LGHNA and CDR2 YSLEER. J gave up 7 bases and V 0 bases, and 15 bases lay outside the gene matches. The CDR3: CASSQDSLAGQGEGNEQFF. The CDR3 region has the DNA TGCGCCAGCAGCCAAGATTCGTTGGCCGGACAGGGGGAGGGTAATGAGCAGTTCTTC.

The chain employs TRBV7-6 and TRBJ2-1, with D perhaps matching TRBD1 (6 bases). Per the germline V gene, CDR1 is SGHVS and CDR2 is FNYEAQ. Trimming stripped 4 bases from V and 3 bases from J, with 10 bases between. The CDR3 covers 14 residues. CDR3 DNA: TGTGCCAGCAGCTGGCAGACAGGCTACAATGAGCAGTTCTTC. It codes for CASSWQTGYNEQFF.

The J gene is TRBJ2-7, the V gene TRBV6-1; the D call may be TRBD1 or TRBD2 (6 bases each). V shed 3 bases and J shed 7 bases, with 13 bases lying between them. CDR1 and CDR2 (germline): MNHNS, SASEGT. This CDR3 is 13 amino acids long. The CDR3 loop is CASSDWGAEEQYV. The CDR3 DNA reads as TGTGCCAGCAGTGATTGGGGGGCGGAAGAGCAGTACGTC.

The CDR3 DNA is TGTGCCAGCAGCCGCCCAGGGGGCCGAGCTTTCTTT. Amino acids: CASSRPGGRAFF. V is TRBV5-4 and J is TRBJ1-1, with 8 positions matching TRBD1. Looked up from germline, CDR1 is SGHNT and CDR2 is YYREEE (reference sequence). The CDR3 is made up of 12 amino acids. V shed 4 bases, J shed 10 bases, and the junction held 6 bases outside the gene matches.

V usage is TRBV19 and J usage is TRBJ1-5; 8 bases are a match to TRBD1. With V trimmed by 7 bases and J by 9 bases, 8 bases remained unmatched. The CDR3 is made up of 13 amino acids. CDR1 LNHDA and CDR2 SQIVND come from the germline V gene (reference sequence). The CDR3 DNA reads TGTGCCAGTATTCCCACAGGGGGGACGCCCCAGCATTTT. It codes for CASIPTGGTPQHF.

The genes are TRBV5-6 and TRBJ2-7; a possible D gene is TRBD2 (6 bases). There are 15 residues in the CDR3. CDR1 is SGHDT and CDR2 is YYEEEE in the germline V gene. V was trimmed by 3 bases and J by 4 bases, leaving 17 bases between them. CDR3 DNA sequence: TGTGCCAGCAGCTCCGGGGGAGGTTTTAATTACGAGCAGTACTTC. Amino acid sequence: CASSSGGGFNYEQYF.

The gene calls are TRBV7-9 and TRBJ1-1, with D tentatively TRBD1 (6 bases). Germline values: CDR1 SEHNR, CDR2 FQNEAQ (reference sequence). V was cut by 5 bases and J by 7 bases, with 11 bases left in between. The CDR3 runs to 12 residues. The CDR3 DNA reads as TGTGCCAGCAGCCCACGGACAGTTGAAGCTTTCTTT. As protein: CASSPRTVEAFF. The entire variable domain, with the rest obtained from reference TRBV7-9 and TRBJ1-1, is as follows: DTGVSQNPRHKITKRGQNVTFRCDPISEHNRLYWYRQTLGQGPEFLTYFQNEAQLEKSRLLSDRFSAERPKGSFSTLEIQRTEQGDSAMYLCASSPRTVEAFFGQGTRLTVV.

Of note for this clone: At one end the junction does not follow the germline gene, possibly because of a read error. The gene calls are TRBV19 and TRBJ2-1; TRBD2 is a possible D gene (5 bases). The CDR3 is 14 residues long. Germline CDR1 reads LNHDA; CDR2 reads SQIVND (reference sequence). This CDR3 reads CASSIASSYNEQFF. CDR3 bases: TGTGCCAGTAGCATAGCGAGCTCCTACAATGAGCAGTTCTTC.

The chain recombines TRBV5-6 with TRBJ2-7; D gene ambiguous. The CDR3 covers 16 residues. Germline V gene data show CDR1 as SGHDT and CDR2 as YYEEEE. V was clipped by 1 base and J by 4 bases, with 18 bases between them. This CDR3 is CASSLFKGPETYEQYV. In nucleotides, the CDR3 is TGTGCCAGCAGCTTGTTTAAAGGGCCCGAGACTTACGAGCAGTACGTC.

The genes are TRBV28 and TRBJ2-7, with TRBD2 matching over 11 bases. The trim removed 0 bases at V and 6 bases at J, leaving 1 base unmatched. Germline CDR1 is MDHEN and CDR2 is SYDVKM. The CDR3 length is 14 residues. CDR3 residues: CASSLWLAGGEQYF. The CDR3 nucleotides are TGTGCCAGCAGTTTATGGCTAGCGGGAGGCGAGCAGTACTTC.

This rearrangement joins TRBV20-1 to TRBJ1-3; 8 nucleotides align to TRBD1. CDR1 is DFQATT, CDR2 SNEGSKA, per germline (reference sequence). The V and J ends lost 3 bases and 0 bases, in that order; junction bases with no gene match: 1. This CDR3 spans 14 amino acids. CDR3 nucleotide sequence: TGCAGTGCTAGTGACAGGGGCTCTGGAAACACCATATATTTT. Translated: CSASDRGSGNTIYF.

The chain employs TRBV9 and TRBJ1-2; possible D gene TRBD1, 6 bases. The V gene lost 3 bases and the J gene lost 10 bases, with 22 bases spanning the gap. The CDR3 is 15 residues long. Germline V gives CDR1 SGDLS, CDR2 YYNGEE. The chain's CDR3 is CASSERSGASIFYTF. Written as DNA, the CDR3 is TGTGCCAGCAGCGAGAGGTCGGGGGCGTCGATATTCTACACCTTC. The full variable domain, in which reference TRBV9 and TRBJ1-2 provide the parts outside the CDR3, is DSGVTQTPKHLITATGQRVTLRCSPRSGDLSVYWYQQSLDQGLQFLIQYYNGEERAKGNILERFSAQQFPDLHSELNLSSLELGDSALYFCASSERSGASIFYTFGSGTRLTVV.

The chain links TRBV5-1 to TRBJ2-1; 8 bases match TRBD2. Per the germline V gene, CDR1 is SGHRS and CDR2 is YFSETQ. J gave up 8 bases and V 0 bases, and 10 bases lay outside the gene matches. The CDR3 length is 16 residues. In DNA form, the CDR3 reads TGCGCCAGCAGCTTGGCCTGGGCGGGAGGAGGCGATGAGCAGTTCTTC. This sequence encodes CASSLAWAGGGDEQFF.

The chain joins TRBV7-9 to TRBJ1-1, with TRBD1 as a possible D gene (6 bases). The V end was cut by 4 bases, the J end by 5 bases, with 8 bases between. This CDR3 has 12 residues. The germline gives CDR1 SEHNR, CDR2 FQNEAQ (reference sequence). The chain's CDR3 is CASSSGETEAFF. CDR3 DNA: TGTGCCAGCAGCTCAGGGGAGACTGAAGCTTTCTTT. Based on the CDR3 plus reference TRBV7-9 and TRBJ1-1, the full variable domain is DTGVSQNPRHKITKRGQNVTFRCDPISEHNRLYWYRQTLGQGPEFLTYFQNEAQLEKSRLLSDRFSAERPKGSFSTLEIQRTEQGDSAMYLCASSSGETEAFFGQGTRLTVV.

This clone was seen a single time. This CDR3 is CASSNTLDRVDEKLFF. As DNA, the CDR3 is TGTGCCAGCAGCAACACCTTGGACAGGGTGGATGAAAAACTGTTTTTT. The chain combines TRBV28 with TRBJ1-4; 8 nucleotides align to TRBD1. The V and J ends lost 6 bases and 6 bases, in that order; junction bases with no gene match: 12. The CDR3 covers 16 residues. The germline CDR1 and CDR2 sequences are MDHEN and SYDVKM. Full variable domain (rest looked up from reference TRBV28 and TRBJ1-4): DVKVTQSSRYLVKRTGEKVFLECVQDMDHENMFWYRQDPGLGLRLIYFSYDVKMKEKGDIPEGYSVSREKKERFSLILESASTNQTSMYLCASSNTLDRVDEKLFFGSGTQLSVL.

This chain links TRBV23-1 with TRBJ2-7, with a weak D call TRBD2 (5 bases). TRBV23-1 is an open reading frame whose function is uncertain. This CDR3 comprises 12 residues. Trimming removed 8 bases at V and 7 bases at J, with 15 bases between. The CDR3 spells CASPSEGREQYF. The CDR3 nucleotides are TGCGCCAGCCCCTCTGAGGGTCGGGAGCAGTACTTC.

This clone was picked up one time. This rearrangement joins TRBV24-1 to TRBJ2-5, with 10 bases aligning to TRBD1. This CDR3 has 14 residues. V gave up 7 bases and J gave up 4 bases; unmatched junction bases: 5. From germline, CDR1 is KGHDR and CDR2 SFDVKD. This chain's CDR3 is CATSAGTGVETQYF. The CDR3 DNA follows: TGTGCCACCAGCGCCGGGACAGGGGTAGAGACCCAGTACTTC.

The chain couples TRBV7-9 to TRBJ2-1, with a tentative D call TRBD2 (6 bases). V lost 5 bases and J 4 bases, leaving 12 bases between the germline ends. The CDR3 extends over 14 amino acids. Germline values: CDR1 SEHNR, CDR2 FQNEAQ (reference sequence). CDR3 sequence: CASSPTLAYNEQFF. The CDR3 region has the DNA TGTGCCAGCAGCCCAACTCTAGCGTACAATGAGCAGTTCTTC. Variable domain in full (rest from reference TRBV7-9 and TRBJ2-1): DTGVSQNPRHKITKRGQNVTFRCDPISEHNRLYWYRQTLGQGPEFLTYFQNEAQLEKSRLLSDRFSAERPKGSFSTLEIQRTEQGDSAMYLCASSPTLAYNEQFFGPGTRLTVL.